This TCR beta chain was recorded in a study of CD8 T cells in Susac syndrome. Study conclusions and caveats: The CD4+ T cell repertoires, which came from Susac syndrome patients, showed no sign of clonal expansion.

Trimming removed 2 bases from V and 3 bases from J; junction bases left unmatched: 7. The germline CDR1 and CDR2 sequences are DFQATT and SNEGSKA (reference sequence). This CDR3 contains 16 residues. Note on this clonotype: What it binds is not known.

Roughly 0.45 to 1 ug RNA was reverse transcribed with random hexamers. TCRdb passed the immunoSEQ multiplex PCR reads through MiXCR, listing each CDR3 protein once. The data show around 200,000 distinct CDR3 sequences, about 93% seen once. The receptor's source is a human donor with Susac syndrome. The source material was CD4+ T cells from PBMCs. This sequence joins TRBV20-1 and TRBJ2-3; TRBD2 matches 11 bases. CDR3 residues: CSARNTGTSGTDTQYF. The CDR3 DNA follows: TGCAGTGCTAGAAATACCGGGACTAGCGGAACAGATACGCAGTATTTT.